One sample yielded the 13 T cell receptor beta chains listed below, sequenced in a study of T cells in tuberculosis. Profiled with immunoSEQ multiplex PCR; TCRdb holds only in-frame clones, not every one. The sample has 30,000 or so clones, 90% seen once; the top ten hold roughly 6.1%. The sample was PBMCs. These receptors all stem from a donor aged 10 to 29 with latent tuberculosis or without tuberculosis infection.

This clone was seen only a few times. This same CDR3 is encoded by further DNA sequences in the sample. The chain joins TRBV5-4 to TRBJ2-5; D possibly corresponds to TRBD1 (6 bases). The CDR3 spans 14 residues. Germline CDR1 SGHNT, CDR2 YYREEE (reference sequence). Trimming cost V 4 bases and J 2 bases, with 12 bases left between them. CDR3 loop: CASSVQGAQETQYF. The CDR3, as DNA: TGTGCCAGCAGCGTACAGGGCGCTCAAGAGACCCAGTACTTC.

The gene calls are TRBV5-6 and TRBJ1-5, with TRBD1 identical over 8 bases. V shed 3 bases, J shed 2 bases, and the junction held 4 bases outside the gene matches. This CDR3 is 15 amino acids long. Germline V gene lookup returns CDR1 SGHDT and CDR2 YYEEEE. CDR3 bases: TGTGCCAGCAGCTCCAGGGGGCATGGCAATCAGCCCCAGCATTTT. It codes for CASSSRGHGNQPQHF.

This clone was seen just once. The V call is TRBV5-1, the J call TRBJ2-7; 7 nucleotides match TRBD2. The germline gives CDR1 SGHRS, CDR2 YFSETQ. The CDR3 is 15 residues long. V gave up 4 bases and J gave up 3 bases; unmatched junction bases: 10. The DNA for the CDR3 is TGCGCCAGCAGCCCCGAGGGGCGGGGGAGCTACGAGCAGTACTTC. As protein: CASSPEGRGSYEQYF. The full variable domain, with the rest looked up from reference TRBV5-1 and TRBJ2-7, is KAGVTQTPRYLIKTRGQQVTLSCSPISGHRSVSWYQQTPGQGLQFLFEYFSETQRNKGNFPGRFSGRQFSNSRSEMNVSTLELGDSALYLCASSPEGRGSYEQYFGPGTRLTVT.

The count of this clone is one. J is TRBJ2-7 and V is TRBV19; D unclear. The length of the CDR3 is 12 residues. CDR1 is LNHDA, CDR2 SQIVND, per germline (reference sequence). The V end lost 5 bases, the J end lost 7 bases, and 12 bases lay between the germline ends. The CDR3: CASSPVGREQYF. The CDR3 DNA sequence: TGTGCCAGTAGTCCCGTCGGTCGAGAGCAGTACTTC.

In nucleotides, the CDR3 is TGCGCCAGCAGCGTTCCGCCTACTAGCGGGGGGACCAAAAACATTCAGTACTTC. It specifies CASSVPPTSGGTKNIQYF. The rearrangement uses TRBV5-1 and TRBJ2-4, with 12 bases lining up with TRBD2. CDR1 and CDR2 from the germline V gene are SGHRS and YFSETQ. Trimming removed 4 bases from V and 2 bases from J; junction bases left unmatched: 10. The CDR3 sequence is 18 residues long.

The genes are TRBV7-2 and TRBJ2-7; 9 bases align to TRBD1. J was trimmed by 2 bases and V by 3 bases; bases with no gene match: 11. The germline gives CDR1 SGHTA, CDR2 FQGNSA. CDR3 length: 17 amino acids. The CDR3 loop is CASSFRNPGQGTYEQYF. The DNA for the CDR3 is TGTGCCAGCAGCTTTCGAAACCCGGGACAGGGAACCTACGAGCAGTACTTC.

V usage is TRBV5-1 and J usage is TRBJ2-7; 11 bases align to TRBD1. The CDR3 loop spans 15 amino acids. The trim removed 5 bases at V and 3 bases at J, leaving 7 bases unmatched. Germline V gives CDR1 SGHRS, CDR2 YFSETQ. CDR3 region: CASSLIGTGGYEQYF. The CDR3 bases are TGCGCCAGCAGTTTAATTGGGACAGGGGGCTACGAGCAGTACTTC.

This chain connects TRBV27 to TRBJ1-1, with TRBD1 identical over 9 bases. The junction had 5 bases not matched to a gene; V was cut back by 5 bases and J by 4 bases. The CDR3 is 14 residues long. Germline V gives CDR1 MNHEY, CDR2 SMNVEV (reference sequence). The chain's CDR3 is CASSPQGAGTEAFF. DNA for the CDR3: TGTGCCAGCAGTCCACAGGGGGCCGGCACTGAAGCTTTCTTT.

V usage is TRBV5-1 and J usage is TRBJ1-2, with D possibly matching TRBD1 (5 bases). Per the germline V gene, CDR1 is SGHRS and CDR2 is YFSETQ. V lost 1 base to trimming and J lost 5 bases, with 9 bases between them. The CDR3 sequence is 13 residues long. Here the CDR3 DNA reads TGCGCCAGCAGCTTGTTAGGGGATTATGGCTACACCTTC. Its translation is CASSLLGDYGYTF.

The chain's CDR3 is CASSLSPTGGGGYTF. CDR3 nucleotides: TGTGCCAGCAGTTTATCCCCCACAGGGGGCGGTGGCTACACCTTC. The chain links TRBV27 to TRBJ1-2; the match to TRBD1 covers 9 bases. The CDR3 is made up of 15 amino acids. Germline assignment: CDR1 MNHEY and CDR2 SMNVEV (reference sequence). V dropped 0 bases and J dropped 7; count of bases not matched to a gene: 6.

This chain joins TRBV29-1 and TRBJ2-5, with 9 positions matching TRBD2. Germline V lookup: CDR1 SQVTM, CDR2 ANQGSEA. This CDR3 contains 15 residues. V lost 7 bases to trimming and J lost 7 bases; unmatched junction nucleotides: 16. The CDR3 DNA reads as TGCAGCGCGCGAGAGGGACTAGCCGGCAAAGGGACCCAGTACTTC. It translates to CSAREGLAGKGTQYF.

J is TRBJ1-3 and V is TRBV28; D is unresolved. Trimming took 4 bases from V and 8 from J, leaving 9 bases between them. The germline CDR1 and CDR2 sequences are MDHEN and SYDVKM. This CDR3 region has 12 residues. The CDR3 loop is CASSSLTDTIYF. The CDR3 region has the DNA TGTGCCAGCAGTTCTCTCACGGACACCATATATTTT.

The chain couples TRBV7-8 to TRBJ2-3; possible D gene TRBD2, 5 bases. The CDR3 is 14 amino acids. Germline CDR1 SGHVS, CDR2 FQNEAQ. V was pared by 5 bases and J by 4 bases, with 13 bases between. The CDR3 is CASSPTRAADTQYF. The CDR3, as DNA: TGTGCCAGCAGCCCCACGCGGGCGGCAGATACGCAGTATTTT.